The present entry profiles one TCR beta chain with its context. Its antigen is not identified. The CDR3 spans 16 residues. Germline V gene sequence: CDR1 SGHTS, CDR2 YDEGEE. Trimming removed 0 bases at V and 0 bases at J, with 10 bases between. Assay used: immunoSEQ multiplex PCR; TCRdb lists only in-frame clones, some missing. The sample contains tens of thousands of clones, roughly 87% of which appear only once. Every patient was affected by relapse after autologous stem cell transplantation, while exposure to brentuximab vedotin was not uniform. These data are taken from a study of PD-1 blockade in classical Hodgkin lymphoma. Study observations and caveats: Repertoire difference causes, possibly disease activity or prior therapy, remain undefined. Newly diagnosed patients were reported to exhibit reduced baseline TCR diversity relative to healthy donors. The study found complete responders had baseline diversity similar to newly diagnosed patients. Individuals initiating nivolumab under 1 year after ASCT were excluded.

The material was peripheral blood mononuclear cells (PBMCs), obtained before the second cycle of nivolumab. This rearrangement joins TRBV5-8 to TRBJ1-5, with unresolved D. This clonotype was sampled from a human donor with classical Hodgkin lymphoma. The CDR3 sequence: CASSLAQMNSNQPQHF. The CDR3 nucleotides read TGTGCCAGCAGCTTGGCACAGATGAATAGCAATCAGCCCCAGCATTTT. Combining the CDR3 with reference TRBV5-8 and TRBJ1-5 gives the whole variable domain EAGVTQSPTHLIKTRGQQATLRCSPISGHTSVYWYQQALGLGLQFLLWYDEGEERNRGNFPPRFSGRQFPNYSSELNVNALELEDSALYLCASSLAQMNSNQPQHFGDGTRLSIL.